This TCR beta chain was identified in a study of blood T cell repertoires in COVID-19. The CDR3 length is 13 residues. V lost 3 bases to trimming and J lost 11 bases, with 14 bases between them. From germline, CDR1 is GTSNPN and CDR2 SVGIG (reference sequence). This clone was seen a single time. Data came from immunoSEQ multiplex PCR; TCRdb stores just in-frame clones and leaves some out. Of more than 250,000 clones in the sample, roughly 90% are singletons; the top ten hold approximately 17%. The source is a woman aged 25 to 39 who had recovered from COVID-19. The chain carries TRBV30 and TRBJ1-6; possible D gene TRBD1, 6 bases. Sequencing used PBMCs or T cells enriched from blood (not recorded which). The chain's CDR3 is CAWRGPAGAPLHF. In nucleotides, the CDR3 is TGTGCCTGGAGAGGACCGGCAGGGGCACCCCTCCACTTT.